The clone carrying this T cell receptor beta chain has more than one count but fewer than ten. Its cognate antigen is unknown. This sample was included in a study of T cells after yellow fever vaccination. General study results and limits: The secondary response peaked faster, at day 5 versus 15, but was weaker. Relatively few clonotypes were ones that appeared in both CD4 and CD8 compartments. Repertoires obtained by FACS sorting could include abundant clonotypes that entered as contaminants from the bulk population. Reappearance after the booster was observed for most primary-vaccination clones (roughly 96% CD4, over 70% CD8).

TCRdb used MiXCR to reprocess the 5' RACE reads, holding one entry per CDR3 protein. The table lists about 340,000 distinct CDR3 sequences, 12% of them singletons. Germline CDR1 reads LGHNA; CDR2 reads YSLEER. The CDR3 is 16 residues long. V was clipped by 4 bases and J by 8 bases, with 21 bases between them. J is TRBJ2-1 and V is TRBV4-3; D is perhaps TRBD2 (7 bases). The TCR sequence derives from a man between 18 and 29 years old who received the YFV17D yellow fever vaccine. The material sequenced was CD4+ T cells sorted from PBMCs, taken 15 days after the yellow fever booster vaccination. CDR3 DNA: TGCGCCAGCAGCCTATCCCCCGGCGGGGGCTGGGATGAGCAGTTCTTC. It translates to CASSLSPGGGWDEQFF.